These 21 T cell receptor beta chains originate from one sample sequenced in a study of cytomegalovirus exposure and HLA in healthy donors. PCR amplification relied on 60 Vbeta primers (plus 13 Jbeta primers). Profiled with immunoSEQ multiplex PCR; TCRdb holds only in-frame clones, not every one. In the table there are 150,000 to 200,000 clones, roughly 65% of which are singletons. What was sequenced was PBMCs. The receptors here all came from a man between 18 and 35 years old in good health and CMV-seropositive.

This chain connects TRBV6-1 to TRBJ1-1, with D perhaps matching TRBD1 (6 bases). Deletions cut 3 bases from V and 1 base from J, with 15 bases between. This CDR3 is built from 16 residues. The germline CDR1 and CDR2 sequences are MNHNS and SASEGT. The CDR3 region is CASSETGYRKNTEAFF. Written as DNA, the CDR3 is TGTGCCAGCAGTGAGACAGGCTATCGGAAGAACACTGAAGCTTTCTTT.

V usage is TRBV30 and J usage is TRBJ2-3; TRBD1 matches at 7 bases. In germline, CDR1 is GTSNPN, CDR2 SVGIG (reference sequence). The ends lost 2 bases at V and 9 bases at J; junction bases unmatched: 11. The CDR3 covers 14 residues. DNA for the CDR3: TGTGCCTGGAGTCCCAGTCTGGGACAGAGCACGCAGTATTTT. Encoded protein: CAWSPSLGQSTQYF.

This chain's CDR3 is CASSQGPRMGDEQFF. The CDR3 DNA reads TGCGCCAGCAGCCAAGGTCCCCGGATGGGCGATGAGCAGTTCTTC. This sequence joins TRBV4-1 and TRBJ2-1, with no clear D. With 1 base removed from V and 8 bases from J, the gap between germline ends came to 15 bases. The CDR3 consists of 15 residues. In germline, CDR1 is MGHRA, CDR2 YSYEKL.

This chain joins TRBV7-2 and TRBJ2-2; 9 nucleotides line up with TRBD1. Germline trimming cut 6 bases from V and 10 bases from J; bases unmatched to any gene: 15. The CDR3 contains 16 residues. From germline, CDR1 is SGHTA and CDR2 FQGNSA. The CDR3 nucleotides are TGTGCCAGCAGTCGTCAGGACAGGGGCCTCCCAACGGAGCTGTTTTTT. It translates to CASSRQDRGLPTELFF.

The rearrangement links TRBV6-5 to TRBJ2-5, with D maybe TRBD1 (7 bases). The CDR3 length is 14 residues. The germline CDR1 and CDR2 sequences are MNHEY and SVGAGI. V was cut by 5 bases and J by 3 bases, with 13 bases left in between. The CDR3 loop is CASSGGGWEETQYF. Here the CDR3 DNA reads TGTGCCAGCAGTGGAGGGGGCTGGGAAGAGACCCAGTACTTC.

The chain has TRBV9 and TRBJ1-1; TRBD1 matches at 10 bases. The CDR3 loop spans 15 amino acids. The trim removed 1 base at V and 5 bases at J, leaving 5 bases unmatched. The germline V gene encodes CDR1 SGDLS and CDR2 YYNGEE. CDR3 residues: CASSVKDRGGTEAFF. Here the CDR3 DNA reads TGTGCCAGCAGCGTAAAGGACAGGGGGGGGACTGAAGCTTTCTTT.

This chain joins TRBV6-5 and TRBJ1-5; perhaps TRBD1 as D (6 bases). V gave up 2 bases and J gave up 9 bases, with 17 bases separating them. The CDR3 is 15 amino acids. The V gene's germline CDR1 is MNHEY and CDR2 SVGAGI. CDR3 nucleotides: TGTGCCAGCAGTTACGGGACGACAGGTCTCGGGCCCCAGCATTTT. This gives the protein CASSYGTTGLGPQHF.

The genes are TRBV6-6 and TRBJ2-7; D is possibly TRBD2 (5 bases). The CDR3 runs 14 residues. Germline V CDR1 and CDR2: MNHNY, SVGAGI (reference sequence). The ends were cut back, 2 bases at V and 5 bases at J, with 13 bases in the middle. The CDR3 DNA follows: TGTGCCAGCAGTTACGTGGGAGACGAGCACGAGCAGTACGTC. Amino acids: CASSYVGDEHEQYV.

The rearrangement uses TRBV29-1 and TRBJ1-4; 9 bases map to TRBD1. CDR1 is SQVTM and CDR2 is ANQGSEA in the germline V gene. CDR3 length: 13 amino acids. The CDR3 region has the DNA TGCAGTGCAACTGGGACAGGGTATGAAAAACTGTTTTTT. It translates to CSATGTGYEKLFF.

This chain joins TRBV7-9 and TRBJ2-3; 8 bases line up with TRBD1. V was pared by 5 bases and J by 0 bases, with 7 bases of the junction left unmatched. This CDR3 has 16 residues. Germline CDR1 SEHNR, CDR2 FQNEAQ (reference sequence). The CDR3 coding sequence is TGTGCCAGCAGCCCCGACAGGGGCTCGAGCACAGATACGCAGTATTTT. Its protein product is CASSPDRGSSTDTQYF.

The chain combines TRBV21-1 with TRBJ2-7; TRBD2, the table's D call, was not compared with the DNA. TRBV21-1 constitutes a pseudogene. This CDR3 has 21 amino acids. CDR3 bases: TGTGCCAGCAGCAAAGGAGGGGTGGAGGGGCTAGCGGGAGGGGGACCCTACGAGCAGTACGTC. Protein sequence: CASSKGGVEGLAGGGPYEQYV.

The chain combines TRBV2 with TRBJ1-4; 8 bases map to TRBD1. The CDR3 runs to 15 residues. Germline V gene lookup returns CDR1 SNHLY and CDR2 FYNNEI. V lost 9 bases, J lost 5 bases, and 11 bases stayed unmatched. Here the CDR3 DNA reads TGTGCCAGTTGTACGCAGGGGGCAGGAAATGAAAAACTGTTTTTT. The encoded protein is CASCTQGAGNEKLFF.

V gene TRBV11-2 combines with J gene TRBJ2-2; possibly TRBD1 for D (6 bases). The CDR3 length is 15 residues. The ends were cut back, 7 bases at V and 3 bases at J, with 15 bases in the middle. Germline values: CDR1 SGHAT, CDR2 FQNNGV. Here the CDR3 reads CASKLRGEDTGELFF. CDR3 sequence (DNA): TGTGCCAGCAAGCTCAGGGGTGAGGACACCGGGGAGCTGTTTTTT.

The J gene is TRBJ1-1, the V gene TRBV14; D is uncertain. CDR1 is SGHDN, CDR2 FVKESK, per germline. There are 13 residues in the CDR3. V was clipped by 1 base and J by 0 bases, with 3 bases between them. This CDR3 is CASSQGMNTEAFF. The CDR3 DNA reads as TGTGCCAGCAGCCAAGGTATGAACACTGAAGCTTTCTTT.

V gene TRBV5-8 combines with J gene TRBJ1-1; D gene ambiguous. CDR1 SGHTS and CDR2 YDEGEE come from the germline V gene. V was shortened by 0 bases and J by 3 bases, with 15 bases between the two germline ends. The CDR3 extends over 16 amino acids. The CDR3 loop is CASSLAEVGADTEAFF. The DNA for the CDR3 is TGTGCCAGCAGCTTGGCCGAGGTCGGAGCGGACACTGAAGCTTTCTTT.

The table lists this clone with a few counts. The chain employs TRBV7-2 and TRBJ1-2; weak D call: TRBD1 (5 bases). V lost 4 bases and J 0 bases, leaving 12 bases between the germline ends. The CDR3 runs to 15 residues. CDR1 is SGHTA and CDR2 is FQGNSA in the germline V gene. CDR3 loop: CASSSRTSANYGYTF. As DNA, the CDR3 is TGTGCCAGCAGCTCCCGGACATCCGCTAACTATGGCTACACCTTC. Full variable domain (outside the CDR3, taken from reference TRBV7-2 and TRBJ1-2): GAGVSQSPSNKVTEKGKDVELRCDPISGHTALYWYRQSLGQGLEFLIYFQGNSAPDKSGLPSDRFSAERTGGSVSTLTIQRTQQEDSAVYLCASSSRTSANYGYTFGSGTRLTVV.

This chain uses TRBV29-1 with TRBJ2-3; the match to TRBD2 covers 11 bases. Trimming removed 5 bases from V and 6 bases from J; junction bases left unmatched: 10. CDR3 length: 15 amino acids. CDR1 and CDR2 (germline): SQVTM, ANQGSEA. This CDR3 is CSVSDSGRGGDTQYF. CDR3 DNA: TGCAGCGTTTCTGATAGCGGGAGGGGCGGGGATACGCAGTATTTT.

The table lists this clone with many counts. The chain recombines TRBV6-1 with TRBJ2-3; D is uncertain. This CDR3 comprises 14 residues. V was shortened by 2 bases and J by 2 bases, with 8 bases between the two germline ends. The germline gives CDR1 MNHNS, CDR2 SASEGT. CDR3 region: CASSENKNTDTQYF. In nucleotides, the CDR3 is TGTGCCAGCAGTGAAAACAAGAACACAGATACGCAGTATTTT.

This chain connects TRBV10-2 to TRBJ1-1, with no clear D. Germline V lookup: CDR1 WSHSY, CDR2 SAAADI. The V gene lost 1 base and the J gene lost 6 bases, with 12 bases spanning the gap. This CDR3 region has 14 residues. This chain's CDR3 is CASSELDFGAEAFF. The CDR3 region has the DNA TGCGCCAGCAGTGAGTTGGACTTCGGAGCTGAAGCTTTCTTT.

The chain couples TRBV28 to TRBJ1-4; D is possibly TRBD1 (6 bases). The ends were cut back, 6 bases at V and 6 bases at J, with 17 bases in the middle. The CDR3 length is 15 residues. Germline lookup yields CDR1 MDHEN and CDR2 SYDVKM. The CDR3 sequence: CASSPPLGAYEKLFF. CDR3 coding DNA: TGTGCCAGCAGCCCACCCTTGGGGGCATATGAAAAACTGTTTTTT. The full variable domain, completed using reference TRBV28 and TRBJ1-4, is DVKVTQSSRYLVKRTGEKVFLECVQDMDHENMFWYRQDPGLGLRLIYFSYDVKMKEKGDIPEGYSVSREKKERFSLILESASTNQTSMYLCASSPPLGAYEKLFFGSGTQLSVL.

The V gene is TRBV13, the J gene TRBJ2-3; D gene uncertain. CDR1 and CDR2 (germline): PRHDT, FYEKMQ (reference sequence). This CDR3 has 14 residues. Trimming pared 2 bases from V and 1 base from J, leaving 7 bases between. In DNA, the CDR3 is TGTGCCAGCAGCTTAAATCCTCGCACAGATACGCAGTATTTT. It is translated as CASSLNPRTDTQYF.